The clone carrying this TCR beta chain has just a few counts. The antigen is unknown. This record belongs to a study of breast tumors, draining lymph nodes, adjacent tissues. Points from the study as a whole: Luminal-like breast cancer showed significantly greater tumor-nontumor repertoire similarity than basal-like breast cancer did.

Trimming took 0 bases from V and 4 from J, leaving 15 bases between them. This CDR3 region has 16 residues. The germline V gene has CDR1 LGHNA and CDR2 YSLEER. One entry per CDR3 protein results from TCRdb running MiXCR on the multiplex PCR reads. This table holds about 140,000 distinct CDR3 sequences, approximately 32% found once. Axillary draining lymph nodes of breast cancer patients supplied the node samples. This chain connects TRBV4-3 to TRBJ1-2; D is unclear. The sequenced sample was axillary lymph node tissue. The sequence derives from a female donor with breast cancer. Some clones in this sample may be carry-over from other donors' samples. The CDR3 DNA is TGCGCCAGCAGCCAAGATCCCACGGAAAGAGGCTATGGCTACACCTTC. This codes for CASSQDPTERGYGYTF.